The 22 T cell receptor beta chains listed next were all sequenced from one sample in a study of blood T cell repertoires in COVID-19. The protocol was immunoSEQ multiplex PCR, while the TCRdb copy is restricted to in-frame clones and leaves out a portion. The sample has more than 110,000 clones, more than 65% seen once. Source material: peripheral blood. These receptors were collected from a human donor in a cohort sampled during active COVID-19.

The chain couples TRBV3-1 (or the pseudogene TRBV3-2) to TRBJ1-1, with D hard to call. With 0 bases removed from V and 5 bases from J, the gap between germline ends came to 16 bases. In germline, CDR1 is LGHDT, CDR2 YNNKEL (reference sequence). The CDR3 loop spans 16 amino acids. The CDR3 spells CASSQDPGRLGTEAFF. The CDR3 DNA reads TGTGCCAGCAGCCAAGATCCGGGGAGGCTAGGGACTGAAGCTTTCTTT.

This chain joins TRBV6-1 and TRBJ1-3; 7 bases fit TRBD1. Trimming took 1 base from V and 2 from J; bases not matched to a gene: 2. This CDR3 spans 15 amino acids. In germline, CDR1 is MNHNS, CDR2 SASEGT. In nucleotides, the CDR3 is TGTGCCAGCAGTGAAGGTACAGGGGCTGGAAACACCATATATTTT. Its translation: CASSEGTGAGNTIYF.

This clone was seen a single time. The chain recombines TRBV27 with TRBJ1-4; possible D gene TRBD1, 5 bases. Germline values: CDR1 MNHEY, CDR2 SMNVEV (reference sequence). V lost 7 bases and J lost 0, with 18 bases in between. The CDR3 consists of 17 residues. CDR3 protein: CASKIGAGLATNEKLFF. CDR3 bases: TGTGCCAGCAAAATAGGGGCCGGACTAGCAACTAATGAAAAACTGTTTTTT.

The chain combines TRBV3-1 (or the pseudogene TRBV3-2) with TRBJ1-2; TRBD1 matches 7 bases. Germline V gives CDR1 LGHDT, CDR2 YNNKEL (reference sequence). V lost 1 base and J lost 4; bases outside the gene matches: 15. The CDR3 is 18 residues long. CDR3 residues: CASSQGSDRAEALYGYTF. Written as DNA, the CDR3 is TGTGCCAGCAGCCAAGGATCAGACAGGGCCGAGGCCCTCTATGGCTACACCTTC.

Many counts were recorded for this clone. The chain carries TRBV5-1 and TRBJ1-1; D possibly corresponds to TRBD1 (5 bases). V dropped 4 bases and J dropped 6 bases, with 10 bases sitting between them. This CDR3 contains 12 residues. CDR1 and CDR2 (germline): SGHRS, YFSETQ. CDR3 amino acids: CASSPPGAEAFF. CDR3 sequence (DNA): TGCGCCAGCAGCCCCCCGGGGGCTGAAGCTTTCTTT.

The chain combines TRBV19 with TRBJ1-5; 8 nucleotides line up with TRBD1. Germline values: CDR1 LNHDA, CDR2 SQIVND (reference sequence). The CDR3 consists of 15 residues. The V gene end was trimmed by 6 bases and the J gene end by 3 bases; junction bases not matched to a gene: 7. Here the CDR3 reads CASRLQGEFNQPQHF. The CDR3 nucleotides read TGTGCCAGTAGATTACAGGGGGAATTCAATCAGCCCCAGCATTTT.

The chain employs TRBV7-2 and TRBJ1-6, with D tentatively TRBD1 (6 bases). Germline V gene data show CDR1 as SGHTA and CDR2 as FQGNSA. Trimming removed 6 bases from V and 7 bases from J, with 16 bases in between. The CDR3 contains 15 residues. The CDR3 is CASSRQDPRNSPLHF. Here the CDR3 DNA reads TGTGCCAGCAGTCGACAGGACCCAAGGAATTCACCCCTCCACTTT.

V usage is TRBV20-1 and J usage is TRBJ2-5; no clear D. The CDR3 consists of 10 residues. Per the germline V gene, CDR1 is DFQATT and CDR2 is SNEGSKA (reference sequence). Trimming removed 8 bases from V and 7 bases from J, with 11 bases in between. The CDR3 region has the DNA TGCAGTTCCTACAGTTGGACCCAGTACTTC. Translation: CSSYSWTQYF.

The chain employs TRBV23-1 and TRBJ2-3, with 7 nucleotides matching TRBD1. TRBV23-1 is an ORF, and what it does is uncertain. The CDR3 length is 16 residues. J gave up 3 bases and V 4 bases, and 10 bases lay outside the gene matches. The CDR3 sequence: CASSPTETGLTDTQYF. Written as DNA, the CDR3 is TGCGCCAGCAGTCCTACCGAGACAGGGTTGACAGATACGCAGTATTTT.

The V gene is TRBV10-3, the J gene TRBJ2-3; a possible D gene is TRBD1 (7 bases). The CDR3 is 15 amino acids. CDR1 is ENHRY and CDR2 is SYGVKD in the germline V gene. The CDR3 nucleotides are TGTGCTTACCGACAGGGAAATTGGTCGGGGGCCCGACAGTATTTT. Residues: CAYRQGNWSGARQYF.

V usage is TRBV7-9 and J usage is TRBJ2-7, with TRBD2 as a possible D gene (6 bases). The V and J ends lost 4 bases and 3 bases respectively, with 16 bases between them. Looked up from germline, CDR1 is SEHNR and CDR2 is FQNEAQ (reference sequence). The CDR3 has 15 residues. CDR3 protein: CASSSVRQGLYEQYF. In DNA, the CDR3 is TGTGCCAGCAGCTCCGTCCGGCAGGGACTCTACGAGCAGTACTTC.

In its sample, this clone was seen once. The gene calls are TRBV6-5 and TRBJ2-5, with a possible D match to TRBD1 (5 bases). Trimming took 2 bases from V and 1 from J, leaving 11 bases between them. The CDR3 sequence is 15 residues long. Looked up from germline, CDR1 is MNHEY and CDR2 is SVGAGI. The CDR3 nucleotides read TGTGCCAGCAGTTACGCGGACAAGCGCCAAGAGACCCAGTACTTC. Translating gives CASSYADKRQETQYF.

This clone showed up just a few times. The chain carries TRBV6-1 and TRBJ1-3; D remains unclear. The CDR3 loop spans 17 amino acids. Trimming pared 4 bases from V and 4 bases from J, leaving 20 bases between. Germline CDR1 is MNHNS and CDR2 is SASEGT. For the CDR3, the DNA is TGTGCCAGCAGTGTAGTATGGTCGGAGGTAGGCGGAAACACCATATATTTT. It specifies CASSVVWSEVGGNTIYF.

This chain uses TRBV6-5 with TRBJ2-3, with 7 bases aligning to TRBD1. V was clipped by 10 bases and J by 6 bases; unmatched bases: 7. The CDR3 totals 12 residues. Looked up from germline, CDR1 is MNHEY and CDR2 is SVGAGI. As DNA, the CDR3 is TGTGCCATCAACAGGGGCCAGGATACGCAGTATTTT. This codes for CAINRGQDTQYF.

The J gene is TRBJ1-4, the V gene TRBV5-1; 9 bases match TRBD1. The CDR3 loop spans 14 amino acids. Trimming at V came to 3 bases and at J to 8 bases, leaving 5 bases not matched to a gene. Germline CDR1 SGHRS, CDR2 YFSETQ. CDR3 bases: TGCGCCAGCAGCTACCGGACAGGGGAGGAAAAACTGTTTTTT. Protein: CASSYRTGEEKLFF. The entire variable domain, with the rest obtained from reference TRBV5-1 and TRBJ1-4, is as follows: KAGVTQTPRYLIKTRGQQVTLSCSPISGHRSVSWYQQTPGQGLQFLFEYFSETQRNKGNFPGRFSGRQFSNSRSEMNVSTLELGDSALYLCASSYRTGEEKLFFGSGTQLSVL.

The rearrangement uses TRBV6-5 and TRBJ1-2; the match to TRBD1 covers 9 bases. With V trimmed by 7 bases and J by 7 bases, 13 bases remained unmatched. The CDR3 extends over 15 amino acids. CDR1 is MNHEY and CDR2 is SVGAGI in the germline V gene. The DNA of the CDR3 is TGTGCCAGCATTTTCCAGACAGGGGGGAAGTCTGGCTACACCTTC. This gives the protein CASIFQTGGKSGYTF.

Details on this clone: At one end, the junction sequence differs from germline, possibly due to a read error. V is TRBV7-7 and J is TRBJ2-5, with 8 bases fitting TRBD2. Germline CDR1 SSHAT, CDR2 FNYEAQ (reference sequence). The CDR3 is made up of 17 amino acids. The CDR3 DNA reads as TGTGCTAGCAGCCCCCATCATGCGGGGGGACCTCCGGAGACCCAGTACTTC. Translated: CASSPHHAGGPPETQYF. Drawing the rest from reference TRBV7-7 and TRBJ2-5, the complete variable domain is GAGVSQSPRYKVTKRGQDVTLRCDPISSHATLYWYQQALGQGPEFLTYFNYEAQPDKSGLPSDRFSAERPEGSISTLTIQRTEQRDSAMYRCASSPHHAGGPPETQYFGPGTRLLVL.

The V and J genes are TRBV2 and TRBJ1-2; D unclear. The germline CDR1 and CDR2 sequences are SNHLY and FYNNEI. Trimming took 5 bases from V and 0 from J, leaving 7 bases between them. The CDR3 spans 13 residues. CDR3 protein: CASSTVANYGYTF. DNA for the CDR3: TGTGCCAGCAGTACAGTAGCTAACTATGGCTACACCTTC. Variable domain in full (rest from reference TRBV2 and TRBJ1-2): EPEVTQTPSHQVTQMGQEVILRCVPISNHLYFYWYRQILGQKVEFLVSFYNNEISEKSEIFDDQFSVERPDGSNFTLKIRSTKLEDSAMYFCASSTVANYGYTFGSGTRLTVV.

The chain links TRBV2 to TRBJ1-1, with D maybe TRBD1 (6 bases). The CDR3 spans 12 residues. Looked up from germline, CDR1 is SNHLY and CDR2 is FYNNEI. Trimming pared 4 bases from V and 8 bases from J, leaving 11 bases between. The CDR3 spells CASSGGQGEAFF. CDR3 DNA sequence: TGTGCCAGCAGTGGGGGGCAAGGGGAAGCTTTCTTT.

The CDR3, as DNA: TGTGCCAGCAGTTTTCAGGGAGGCTATGGCTACACCTTC. This encodes CASSFQGGYGYTF. The V gene is TRBV27, the J gene TRBJ1-2; D is possibly TRBD1 (5 bases). This CDR3 is 13 amino acids long. Trimming cost V 3 bases and J 4 bases, with 9 bases left between them. Per the germline V gene, CDR1 is MNHEY and CDR2 is SMNVEV (reference sequence).

CDR3 sequence (DNA): TGCAGTGCTAGTCCACCTCTGCCCCCTATGGAAAAACTGTTTTTT. This encodes CSASPPLPPMEKLFF. The rearrangement links TRBV20-1 to TRBJ1-4, with D unresolved. V dropped 3 bases and J dropped 8 bases, with 19 bases sitting between them. The CDR3 consists of 15 residues. The germline gives CDR1 DFQATT, CDR2 SNEGSKA (reference sequence).

The chain couples TRBV6-5 to TRBJ2-3; 8 bases are a match to TRBD2. CDR1 is MNHEY, CDR2 SVGAGI, per germline. The CDR3 spans 14 residues. With V trimmed by 6 bases and J by 5 bases, 7 bases remained unmatched. The CDR3 loop reads CASRVGGALDTQYF. CDR3 nucleotide sequence: TGTGCCAGCAGAGTCGGGGGGGCCTTAGATACGCAGTATTTT.